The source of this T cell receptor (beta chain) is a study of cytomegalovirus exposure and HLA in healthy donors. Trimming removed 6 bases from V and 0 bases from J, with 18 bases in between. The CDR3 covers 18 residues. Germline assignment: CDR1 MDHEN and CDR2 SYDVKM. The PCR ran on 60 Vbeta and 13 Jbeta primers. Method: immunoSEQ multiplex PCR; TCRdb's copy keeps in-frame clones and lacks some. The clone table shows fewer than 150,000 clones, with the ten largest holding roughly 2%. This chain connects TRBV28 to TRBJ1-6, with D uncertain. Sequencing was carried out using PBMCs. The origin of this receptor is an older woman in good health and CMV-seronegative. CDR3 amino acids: CASSHSRGLGSYNSPLHF. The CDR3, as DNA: TGTGCCAGCAGCCATTCACGGGGTCTCGGCTCCTATAATTCACCCCTCCACTTT.